These T cell receptor beta chains were read from a single sample in a study of T cells in Graves' hyperthyroidism and ophthalmopathy. From the multiplex PCR reads, TCRdb called clonotypes with MiXCR, one entry per CDR3 protein. The profile shows more than 350,000 distinct CDR3 sequences, approximately 16% of them singletons. Sequences were obtained from blood. The receptors derive from a woman aged 55 to 70 with Graves' ophthalmopathy. Each CDR3 is given with its conserved first and last residue. D genes are given only for firm matches. The size entry is marked missing in some rows and otherwise reads once, few, many or a size class.

j_call d_call v_call clone_size cdr3_aa cdr3_nt
TRBJ2-5 TRBD1 TRBV5-1 few CASSYGDRPPGETQYF TGCGCCAGCAGCTACGGGGACAGACCGCCAGGAGAGACCCAGTACTTC
TRBJ1-1 . TRBV6-1 few CASRNGDTEAFF TGTGCCAGCAGGAATGGGGATACTGAAGCTTTCTTT
TRBJ1-4 . TRBV7-9 many CASSLNEGAEKLFF TGTGCCAGCAGCTTAAACGAAGGTGCGGAAAAACTGTTTTTT
TRBJ1-5 . TRBV19 . CASSMRGDINQPQHF TGTGCCAGTAGTATGAGGGGAGACATTAATCAGCCCCAGCATTTT
TRBJ2-5 TRBD2 TRBV4-2 few CASSQVTSGTETQYF TGTGCCAGCAGCCAGGTGACTAGCGGAACAGAGACCCAGTACTTC
TRBJ2-5 TRBD2 TRBV5-1 . CASSRRTSGLQETQYF TGTGCCAGCAGCCGCCGGACTAGCGGTCTTCAAGAGACCCAGTACTTC
TRBJ2-2 TRBD2 TRBV7-2 many CASSFDGLAGKRNTGELFF TGTGCCAGCAGCTTTGATGGGCTAGCGGGGAAACGTAACACCGGGGAGCTGTTTTTT
TRBJ2-6 . TRBV10-1 few CASSAGGPTGANVLTF TGCGCCAGCAGTGCGGGGGGCCCCACTGGGGCCAACGTCCTGACTTTC
TRBJ2-5 . TRBV19 . CASSSLRERMETQYF TGTGCCAGTAGTAGCCTCAGGGAGCGCATGGAGACCCAGTACTTC
TRBJ2-2 . TRBV15 . CATSRDPNRGELFF TGTGCCACCAGCAGAGACCCGAATAGGGGGGAGCTGTTTTTT
TRBJ2-3 TRBD2 TRBV7-6 . CASSSTSAGGTQYF TGTGCCAGCAGCTCAACTAGCGCCGGGGGTACGCAGTATTTT
TRBJ2-3 . TRBV28 many CASSGRTSTDTQYF TGTGCCAGCAGTGGACGGACAAGCACAGATACGCAGTATTTT
TRBJ1-6 . TRBV18 many CASSPQGDSPLHF TGTGCCAGCTCACCACAGGGGGATTCACCCCTCCACTTT
TRBJ2-3 TRBD2 TRBV5-1 . CASTPSGTNTDTQYF TGCGCCAGCACCCCTAGCGGAACGAACACAGATACGCAGTATTTT
TRBJ2-4 . TRBV12-3/TRBV12-4 many CASSSAAKNIQYF TGTGCCAGCAGTTCGGCAGCTAAAAACATTCAGTACTTC
TRBJ2-1 TRBD2 TRBV20-1 many CSASGRDSSYNEQFF TGCAGTGCTAGCGGGAGGGATAGCTCCTACAATGAGCAGTTCTTC
TRBJ2-3 TRBD2 TRBV12-3/TRBV12-4 few CASSFPGTSENTQYF TGTGCCAGCAGTTTCCCCGGGACTAGCGAAAATACGCAGTATTTT
TRBJ1-1 . TRBV6-1 few CASSGGPPRDTEAFF TGTGCCAGCAGCGGAGGCCCCCCCCGGGACACTGAAGCTTTCTTT
TRBJ1-6 . TRBV10-2 many CASSESEARSPLHF TGCGCCAGCAGTGAGTCGGAGGCCAGATCACCCCTCCACTTT
TRBJ1-1 TRBD1 TRBV18 many CASSPYRGKSTEAFF TGTGCCAGCTCACCGTACAGGGGGAAGAGCACTGAAGCTTTCTTT
TRBJ2-5 TRBD1 TRBV6-1 many CASTQTGKETQYF TGTGCCAGCACGCAGACAGGGAAAGAGACCCAGTACTTC
TRBJ2-5 . TRBV4-1 . CASSQATGESETQYF TGCGCCAGCAGCCAAGCGACGGGGGAGTCGGAGACCCAGTACTTC
TRBJ2-3 . TRBV2 many CASRQDTDTQYF TGTGCCAGCAGACAGGATACAGATACGCAGTATTTT
TRBJ2-1 . TRBV5-1 many CASSLEGSSPSRNEQFF TGCGCCAGCAGCTTGGAAGGTAGCAGTCCTTCGAGGAATGAGCAGTTCTTC
TRBJ1-5 . TRBV10-3 few CAISGYSNQPQHF TGTGCCATCAGTGGGTATAGCAATCAGCCCCAGCATTTT
TRBJ2-7 . TRBV5-1 many CASSLEGFIYEQYF TGCGCCAGCAGCTTGGAGGGGTTTATCTACGAGCAGTACTTC
TRBJ1-2 . TRBV2 . CASSEALGIYGYTF TGTGCCAGCAGTGAAGCGCTGGGAATCTATGGCTACACCTTC
TRBJ2-7 TRBD2 TRBV7-2 many CASSLVEAPSGRYEQYF TGTGCCAGCAGCTTAGTAGAGGCCCCTAGCGGGAGGTACGAGCAGTACTTC
TRBJ2-7 . TRBV7-9 . CASSQGRGRNYEQYF TGTGCCAGCAGCCAAGGGCGGGGACGCAACTACGAGCAGTACTTC
TRBJ2-3 . TRBV30 . CAWTTVRTDTQYF TGTGCCTGGACCACAGTCCGAACAGATACGCAGTATTTT
TRBJ2-2 TRBD2 TRBV28 many CASSSPSGSRELFF TGTGCCAGCAGTTCCCCCAGCGGGAGTAGGGAGCTGTTTTTT
TRBJ2-7 TRBD2 TRBV12-3/TRBV12-4 many CASSFLGLAGGRHYEQYF TGTGCCAGCAGTTTTTTGGGACTAGCGGGAGGGCGTCACTACGAGCAGTACTTC
TRBJ2-1 TRBD1 TRBV3-1 many CASSHPGQGVHEQFF TGTGCCAGCAGCCACCCGGGACAGGGGGTCCATGAGCAGTTCTTC
TRBJ2-6 . TRBV7-9 . CASTFSGANVLTF TGTGCCAGCACGTTCTCTGGGGCCAACGTCCTGACTTTC
TRBJ2-4 TRBD1 TRBV6-1 many CASSERNGGQGPTALAKNIQYF TGTGCCAGCAGTGAAAGGAACGGGGGACAGGGTCCAACTGCTCTAGCCAAAAACATTCAGTACTTC
TRBJ2-7 TRBD1 TRBV3-1 many CASSQGQGNYEQYF TGTGCCAGCAGCCAAGGACAGGGCAACTACGAGCAGTACTTC
TRBJ2-1 . TRBV13 many CASSSGLAGNEQFF TGTGCCAGCAGCTCCGGACTCGCGGGCAATGAGCAGTTCTTC
TRBJ2-1 TRBD2 TRBV27 . CASSWGSGVNEQFF TGTGCCAGCAGTTGGGGTAGCGGGGTTAATGAGCAGTTCTTC
TRBJ2-1 TRBD2 TRBV25-1 . CASSEYNGGRGNEQFF TGTGCCAGCAGTGAATATAACGGGGGGAGGGGCAATGAGCAGTTCTTC
TRBJ2-1 TRBD2 TRBV7-2 many CASSPGLAPYNEQFF TGTGCCAGCAGCCCTGGACTAGCGCCCTACAATGAGCAGTTCTTC
TRBJ1-4 . TRBV27 . CATSISRGFNGKLFF TGTGCCACCTCGATTTCCCGAGGCTTTAATGGAAAACTGTTTTTT
TRBJ1-5 . TRBV20-1 . CSTYPGGQNQPQHF TGCAGTACTTACCCCGGGGGGCAAAATCAGCCCCAGCATTTT
TRBJ2-3 TRBD2 TRBV20-1 many CSAQPGLAGRLTDTQYF TGCAGTGCTCAGCCGGGACTAGCGGGACGCCTCACAGATACGCAGTATTTT
TRBJ1-1 . TRBV15 . CATSGSLNTEALF TGTGCCACCAGCGGCAGCCTGAACACTGAAGCTCTCTTT
TRBJ2-3 . TRBV11-2 many CASSEWDNARPYF TGTGCCAGCAGCGAGTGGGACAACGCCCGCCCGTATTTT
TRBJ1-4 . TRBV20-1 . CSAKHRRGLFF TGCAGTGCTAAACACCGCCGCGGACTGTTTTTT
TRBJ2-4 . TRBV19 . CASSLMTGGIQYF TGTGCCAGTAGTCTTATGACCGGGGGCATTCAGTACTTC